This entry lists 21 T cell receptor beta chains sequenced from one sample in a study of T cells in women clearing cervical HPV infection. Assay used: immunoSEQ multiplex PCR; TCRdb lists only in-frame clones, some missing. In all, the sample yields 40,000 or so clones. The material sequenced was blood buffy coat. All receptors come from a woman between 18 and 69 years old with a cervical HPV16 infection that either progressed to CIN3+ or cleared (not recorded which).

A word on this clone: With the read ending 3 residues before the CDR3 end, the germline J gene is used to fill in that end. This sequence joins TRBV19 and TRBJ1-6, with D tentatively TRBD1 (6 bases). Germline CDR1 reads LNHDA; CDR2 reads SQIVND (reference sequence). V lost 8 bases, J lost 9 bases, and 17 bases lay in between. CDR3 length equals 14 residues. CDR3 sequence: CASSLDRAPSPLHF. The CDR3 DNA, read in part, is TGTGCCAGTTCCCTGGACAGAGCACCTTCACCC.

Note on this clone: The read finishes 3 residues shy of the CDR3 end, and the germline J gene is used to complete it. The J gene is TRBJ2-7, the V gene TRBV19; D gene unclear. V gave up 4 bases and J gave up 6 bases, with 13 bases separating them. In germline, CDR1 is LNHDA, CDR2 SQIVND (reference sequence). This CDR3 is built from 13 residues. The CDR3: CASSTSRSTEQYF. CDR3 DNA (partial): TGTGCCAGTAGTACCTCTCGGTCTACCGAG.

As concerns this clone: The observed sequence ends 3 residues before the CDR3 terminus, with the missing tail filled in from the germline J gene. V is TRBV2 and J is TRBJ2-3; 11 bases match TRBD2. Germline lookup yields CDR1 SNHLY and CDR2 FYNNEI. This CDR3 spans 15 amino acids. The trim removed 8 bases at V and 4 bases at J, leaving 8 bases unmatched. CDR3 bases read: TGTGCCAGCGCTACCGGGACTAGCGGTCCAGATACG. This encodes CASATGTSGPDT. The full CDR3 is CASATGTSGPDTQYF.

On this clone itself: With the read ending 3 residues before the CDR3 end, the germline J gene is used to fill in that end. The chain recombines TRBV20-1 with TRBJ2-5; 7 nucleotides agree with TRBD2. This CDR3 contains 14 residues. Trimming removed 6 bases from V and 5 bases from J; junction bases left unmatched: 12. The germline CDR1 and CDR2 sequences are DFQATT and SNEGSKA (reference sequence). CDR3 protein: CSAHITREMETQYF. The CDR3 DNA, read in part, is TGCAGTGCCCACATCACGCGGGAGATGGAGACC.

Notes on this clone: Read data end 3 residues before the CDR3 end; the end is taken from the germline J gene. This rearrangement joins TRBV5-6 to TRBJ2-1; maybe TRBD2 (7 bases). Trimming removed 0 bases at V and 8 bases at J, with 12 bases between. This CDR3 has 14 residues. The germline V gene has CDR1 SGHDT and CDR2 YYEEEE. CDR3 DNA, as far as it was read: TGTGCCAGCAGCTTGGGACTAGGGGGGGATGAG. Amino acid sequence: CASSLGLGGDE. The whole CDR3 reads CASSLGLGGDEQFF. Complete variable domain (other parts from reference TRBV5-6 and TRBJ2-1): DAGVTQSPTHLIKTRGQQVTLRCSPKSGHDTVSWYQQALGQGPQFIFQYYEEEERQRGNFPDRFSGHQFPNYSSELNVNALLLGDSALYLCASSLGLGGDEQFFGPGTRLTVL.

Turning to this clone: Read data end 3 residues before the CDR3 end; the end is taken from the germline J gene. The chain uses TRBV5-1 and TRBJ1-1; D is ambiguous. The CDR3 runs to 14 residues. The V end lost 4 bases, the J end lost 3 bases, and 13 bases lay between the germline ends. Germline V gives CDR1 SGHRS, CDR2 YFSETQ. The covered CDR3 bases are TGCGCCAGCAGCATCACAGAGGCTCACACTGAA. This encodes CASSITEAHTE. The complete CDR3 reads CASSITEAHTEAFF. Together with reference TRBV5-1 and TRBJ1-1, the CDR3 gives the full variable domain: KAGVTQTPRYLIKTRGQQVTLSCSPISGHRSVSWYQQTPGQGLQFLFEYFSETQRNKGNFPGRFSGRQFSNSRSEMNVSTLELGDSALYLCASSITEAHTEAFFGQGTRLTVV.

CDR3 DNA (partial): TGTGCCTGGATCCGGACAGGTTACAACTATGGT. It is translated as CAWIRTGYNYG. The complete CDR3 sequence is CAWIRTGYNYGQYF. The genes are TRBV30 and TRBJ2-4, with 7 bases matching TRBD1. The read finishes 3 residues shy of the CDR3 end, and the germline J gene is used to complete it. The CDR3 totals 14 residues. CDR1 and CDR2 from the germline V gene are GTSNPN and SVGIG (reference sequence).

The sequenced part of the CDR3 DNA is TGTGCCAGCCGGGGGGGGGCGCTATATGCTGAA. Translating gives CASRGGALYAE. The whole CDR3 sequence is CASRGGALYAEAFF. The chain uses TRBV7-8 and TRBJ1-1, with a possible D match to TRBD1 (6 bases). Read coverage stops 3 residues before the CDR3 terminus; the germline J gene supplies the remainder. V was clipped by 8 bases and J by 6 bases, with 19 bases between them. The CDR3 runs 14 residues. Germline V gene data show CDR1 as SGHVS and CDR2 as FQNEAQ. The full variable domain, with the rest looked up from reference TRBV7-8 and TRBJ1-1, is GAGVSQSPRYKVAKRGQDVALRCDPISGHVSLFWYQQALGQGPEFLTYFQNEAQLDKSGLPSDRFFAERPEGSVSTLKIQRTQQEDSAVYLCASRGGALYAEAFFGQGTRLTVV.

On this clone itself: The read ends 3 residues early relative to the CDR3; the germline J gene fills the gap. The genes are TRBV20-1 and TRBJ1-6; 12 positions agree with TRBD1. V trimming: 1 base; J trimming: 10 bases; junction bases outside the gene matches: 8. This CDR3 has 16 residues. The germline CDR1 and CDR2 sequences are DFQATT and SNEGSKA (reference sequence). The DNA read from the CDR3 is TGCAGTGCTAGAGCTACCGGGACAGGGGGCCAATCACCC. Amino acids: CSARATGTGGQSP. The entire CDR3 protein reads CSARATGTGGQSPLHF.

As concerns this clone: The CDR3 end lies 3 residues beyond the end of the read and is filled in from the germline J gene. The V and J genes are TRBV11-2 and TRBJ2-7; the match to TRBD2 covers 8 bases. The CDR3 covers 15 residues. The germline gives CDR1 SGHAT, CDR2 FQNNGV. Trimming removed 3 bases from V and 3 bases from J; junction bases left unmatched: 7. CDR3 residues: CASSLAGRGVYEQYF. Incomplete CDR3 DNA: TGTGCCAGCAGCTTGGCTGGGCGGGGGGTCTACGAG.

With respect to this clone: The CDR3 is cut off 3 residues early in the read; its end comes from the germline J gene. The chain uses TRBV18 and TRBJ1-1; TRBD1 is a possible D gene (6 bases). Germline values: CDR1 KGHSH, CDR2 LQKENI. This CDR3 comprises 15 residues. The V end was cut by 1 base, the J end by 0 bases, with 9 bases between. This CDR3 is CASSPRTEMNTEAFF. CDR3 DNA (partial): TGTGCCAGCTCACCACGGACAGAGATGAACACTGAA.

As regards this clone: The read is 3 residues too short to cover the CDR3 end, so that end is filled in from the germline J gene. The rearrangement uses TRBV5-1 and TRBJ2-7; D is possibly TRBD1 (6 bases). CDR1 is SGHRS and CDR2 is YFSETQ in the germline V gene. The V gene lost 2 bases and the J gene lost 4 bases, with 13 bases spanning the gap. The CDR3 has 14 amino acids. The CDR3 region is CASSFSDSYYEQYF. Incomplete CDR3 DNA: TGCGCCAGCAGCTTCTCGGACAGCTATTACGAG.

On this clone: The observed sequence ends 3 residues before the CDR3 terminus, with the missing tail filled in from the germline J gene. The chain couples TRBV28 to TRBJ2-7; a possible D gene is TRBD1 (6 bases). Germline values: CDR1 MDHEN, CDR2 SYDVKM. This CDR3 spans 15 amino acids. Trimming removed 7 bases from V and 0 bases from J, with 16 bases in between. The CDR3 DNA, read in part, is TGTGCCAGCACCCAAGGACAGCCCCACTCCTACGAG. Translated: CASTQGQPHSYE. The full CDR3 protein reads CASTQGQPHSYEQYF.

Comment on this clone: The read halts 3 residues ahead of the CDR3 end, with the missing end drawn from the germline J gene. The chain joins TRBV5-5 to TRBJ1-2; 9 positions agree with TRBD1. V was pared by 3 bases and J by 5 bases, with 5 bases of the junction left unmatched. The CDR3 is 14 residues long. Germline V CDR1 and CDR2: SGHKS, YYEKEE (reference sequence). This chain's CDR3 is CASSSGTGIYGYTF. CDR3 bases read: TGTGCCAGCAGCTCCGGGACAGGGATATATGGC.

As for this clone: The read ends 3 residues shy of where the CDR3 ends; the end is completed using the germline J gene. The V call is TRBV11-2, the J call TRBJ1-4; the D gene is possibly TRBD1 (6 bases). The length of the CDR3 is 14 residues. Germline CDR1 reads SGHAT; CDR2 reads FQNNGV. CDR3 sequence: CASSLSQGSSPLFF. CDR3 DNA, as far as it was read: TGTGCCAGCAGCTTATCGCAGGGGTCCTCACCA. Together with reference TRBV11-2 and TRBJ1-4, the CDR3 gives the full variable domain: EAGVAQSPRYKIIEKRQSVAFWCNPISGHATLYWYQQILGQGPKLLIQFQNNGVVDDSQLPKDRFSAERLKGVDSTLKIQPAKLEDSAVYLCASSLSQGSSPLFFGSGTQLSVL.

Of note for this clone: Coverage ceases 3 residues before the CDR3 finishes, and the germline J gene fills in the end. The J gene is TRBJ1-2, the V gene TRBV5-1, with 7 positions matching TRBD1. Germline lookup yields CDR1 SGHRS and CDR2 YFSETQ. J was trimmed by 4 bases and V by 1 base; bases with no gene match: 4. This CDR3 has 14 amino acids. This CDR3 reads CASSLWDSLYGYTF. The sequenced part of the CDR3 DNA is TGCGCCAGCAGCTTGTGGGACAGTCTCTATGGC.

To note about this clone: The observed sequence ends 3 residues before the CDR3 terminus, with the missing tail filled in from the germline J gene. The rearrangement uses TRBV7-9 and TRBJ1-1; D not certain. This CDR3 is 13 amino acids long. V was pared by 3 bases and J by 1 base, with 6 bases between. CDR1 SEHNR and CDR2 FQNEAQ come from the germline V gene (reference sequence). CDR3 DNA, as far as it was read: TGTGCCAGCAGCTTTGGCGGGAACACTGAA. It yields the protein CASSFGGNTE. The whole CDR3 sequence reads CASSFGGNTEAFF.

On this clone itself: The read gets to within 3 residues of the CDR3 end, and the germline J gene fills in the rest. The rearrangement uses TRBV4-1 and TRBJ2-3; tentatively, D is TRBD1 or TRBD2 (6 bases each). This CDR3 contains 18 residues. Trimming cost V 4 bases and J 2 bases, with 22 bases left between them. Germline CDR1 is MGHRA and CDR2 is YSYEKL. CDR3 amino acids: CASSPIGGRRDPTDTQYF. CDR3 DNA, as far as it was read: TGCGCCAGCAGCCCTATAGGGGGAAGGCGGGACCCCACAGATACG.

Concerning this clone: The read is 3 residues too short to cover the CDR3 end, so that end is filled in from the germline J gene. V gene TRBV30 combines with J gene TRBJ1-2; D is undetermined. This CDR3 is built from 15 residues. Germline loops: CDR1 GTSNPN, CDR2 SVGIG (reference sequence). CDR3 DNA (partial): TGTGCCTGGAGTGTTCTCCTAGCGGGAGGTAGTGAC. As protein: CAWSVLLAGGSD. The CDR3 as a whole reads CAWSVLLAGGSDYTF. Full variable domain (missing parts from reference TRBV30 and TRBJ1-2): SQTIHQWPATLVQPVGSPLSLECTVEGTSNPNLYWYRQAAGRGLQLLFYSVGIGQISSEVPQNLSASRPQDRQFILSSKKLLLSDSGFYLCAWSVLLAGGSDYTFGSGTRLTVV.

Details on this clone: The CDR3 is cut off 3 residues early in the read; its end comes from the germline J gene. This chain joins TRBV5-4 and TRBJ2-1; D not certain. Germline CDR1 reads SGHNT; CDR2 reads YYREEE (reference sequence). This CDR3 is built from 11 residues. Trimming pared 2 bases from V and 6 bases from J, leaving 3 bases between. The part of the CDR3 DNA that was read is TGTGCCAGCAGCTTTCTCAATGAG. It codes for CASSFLNE. The full CDR3 reads CASSFLNEQFF.

As regards this clone: The CDR3 goes on 3 residues after the read ends, and that part is filled in from the germline J gene. V is TRBV2 and J is TRBJ2-7; D gene ambiguous. Germline CDR1 reads SNHLY; CDR2 reads FYNNEI. This CDR3 contains 13 residues. Trimming took 6 bases from V and 4 from J, leaving 13 bases between them. The sequenced CDR3 bases are TGTGCCAGCAGGAACAGTCCTCCGTACGAG. Translation gives CASRNSPPYE. The CDR3 in full is CASRNSPPYEQYF.